This TCR beta chain was sequenced during a study of blood T cells in healthy people across ages (dated by TCRdb to the mid-2010s). The study in broad terms: In model experiments, template switching captured about one uniquely barcoded TCR beta cDNA molecule for every two T cells. The study measured age-related changes in TCR beta repertoire diversity using deep sequencing normalized with unique cDNA molecular identifiers. Donors were grouped into four age groups: young (average roughly 15 years), middle-aged (around 39), aged (around 56) and long-lived (just over 80). To avoid experimental bias, donors of different ages were distributed randomly across sequencing lanes. The study analyzed two additional independent replicas of 1 million unique cDNA reads from the same blood draw for two donors, one aged 18 to 30 and one aged 80 or older. The study at large found these results: The CMV infection status of donors was not known, potentially confounding age-related changes in expanded clonotypes. Compared with the aged group, the long-lived group had more naive CD4+ T cells, fewer expanded clones and increased TCR diversity, suggesting age selection. Estimates of total diversity based on one million sequenced T cells were regarded as lower bounds and as underestimates. Conclusive comparison of naive and antigen-experienced compartments was prevented by the profiling of bulk unsorted PBMCs. There was a strong correlation between observed TCR beta diversity and the percentage of naive T cells measured by flow cytometry. As age increased, observed TCR beta diversity per million T cells dropped in a roughly linear way, and a significant reduction was already evident by age about 36.

Regarding this clonotype: Its antigen is currently not known. The record has no base qualities; no much larger clone is one base away.

Donors were 39 systemically healthy Caucasian individuals from Russia aged roughly 6 to 95 years. Roughly 11 milliliters of peripheral blood were drawn from each donor into EDTA-treated Vacutainer tubes. Ficoll-Paque density-gradient centrifugation was used to isolate PBMCs, with at least 6.5 million per sample. Total RNA, at least 5 micrograms per sample, was extracted from PBMCs with Trizol reagent. The percentages of naive CD45RAhigh/CD27high T cells were determined by flow cytometry on a PBMC aliquot from every donor. The protocol used for the library was 5' RACE. The data were produced on an Illumina HiSeq 2500. A second PCR of roughly 6 to 11 cycles was run with a J-beta primer mix and a sample-barcoded 5' primer. A unique molecular identifier was introduced onto each TCR beta cDNA molecule by a template-switch 5' adaptor carrying 12 random nucleotides. At least 3 million CDR3-containing paired-end reads were obtained from each sample. The Mint cDNA synthesis kit, primed by a TRBC-specific oligonucleotide, was used to synthesize first-strand cDNA from all RNA. All cDNA was treated with uracil-DNA glycosylase and then went through a first 18-cycle PCR with the universal primers M1SS and BC2_uni_R. As for the original processing: Normalization of each sample was performed by random selection of 1 million high-quality reads, each carrying a distinct molecular identifier. Instead of being binned into consensus sequences, reads that shared molecular identifiers were thrown out. MiTCR, with a Q25 quality threshold and the strictest error-elimination algorithm, was used for CDR3 identification, clonotype clustering and error correction. Lower-bound total TCR beta diversity was estimated with a nonparametric unseen species model using Euler transformation. TCRdb redid the processing of the public reads, applying fastp at Q25 and MiXCR, and retained in-frame beta chains. A single entry per CDR3 protein holds the most common genes and DNA from its merged rows. The V and J calls shown here were made by TCRdb, not taken from the authors' results. The sample includes 1.5 million to 2 million distinct CDR3 sequences, with around half observed a single time. Approximately 2.1% of the sample rests with the top ten.

The CDR1 and CDR2 encoded by the germline V gene are MDHEN and SYDVKM. Spanning cysteine to phenylalanine, the CDR3 consists of 12 amino acids. Just the 36-base CDR3 DNA is kept, in frame starting at base 1. The V end loses 6 bases and the J end loses 10 bases, and a stretch of 12 bases separates them. This TCR was sampled from a woman aged 40 to 50 in good health. Recombination linked TRBV28 to TRBJ2-2; no D gene can be assigned with confidence. Sequenced input: blood. The CDR3 here reads CASSPTIAELFF. The bases are TGTGCCAGCAGCCCGACCATCGCGGAGCTGTTTTTT. The reference TRBV28 and TRBJ2-2 proteins fill in what lies around the CDR3, so the full variable domain reads DVKVTQSSRYLVKRTGEKVFLECVQDMDHENMFWYRQDPGLGLRLIYFSYDVKMKEKGDIPEGYSVSREKKERFSLILESASTNQTSMYLCASSPTIAELFFGEGSRLTVL.